Listed below are T cell receptor beta chains from one sample, sequenced in a study of blood T cells in healthy people across ages. From the 5' RACE reads, TCRdb called clonotypes with MiXCR, one entry per CDR3 protein. The table lists about 1.5 million distinct CDR3 sequences, roughly two fifths of them singletons, with more than 4% in the top ten. Input material: blood. These receptors were taken from a woman younger than 30 in good health. Both conserved end residues are part of each CDR3. A D gene is named only where the DNA matches it firmly. Clone size, where shown, is once, few, many, or a class for clones that have expanded.

CDR3 DNA	CDR3 protein	J gene	clone size	D gene	V gene
TGTGCCAGCAGTCCCTCCGGGCCGCGGGCCTACGAGCAGTACTTC	CASSPSGPRAYEQYF	TRBJ2-7	.	.	TRBV28
TGCGCCAGCAGCCAAGGGACAGTACAAAACACTGAAGCTTTCTTT	CASSQGTVQNTEAFF	TRBJ1-1	few	.	TRBV4-3
TGTGCCAGCAGCTCCGGGGGACTAGCGAGTTACAATGAGCAGTTCTTC	CASSSGGLASYNEQFF	TRBJ2-1	.	TRBD2	TRBV9
TGCAGTGGGTACAGGCTCCTCACAGATACGCAGTATTTT	CSGYRLLTDTQYF	TRBJ2-3	.	.	TRBV20-1
TGTGCCAGCTCTAGCGGGCCAACCTACAATGAGCAGTTCTTC	CASSSGPTYNEQFF	TRBJ2-1	.	TRBD2	TRBV6-4
TGTGCCAGCAGTTTCTATGGCGGGTACAATGAGCAGTTCTTC	CASSFYGGYNEQFF	TRBJ2-1	.	.	TRBV28
TGTGCCAGTACAGGGGGCGCAGAGACCCAGTACTTC	CASTGGAETQYF	TRBJ2-5	.	TRBD1	TRBV10-3
TGTGCCATCAGTGACTCCAGAGGGGGAGATGAGCAGTTCTTC	CAISDSRGGDEQFF	TRBJ2-1	.	.	TRBV10-3
TGCGCCAGCAGCCTGGACACCTACACTGAAGCTTTCTTT	CASSLDTYTEAFF	TRBJ1-1	.	.	TRBV4-3
TGTGCCATCAGTGAAAGGGACAGGGGCCCTCAAGAGACCCAGTACTTC	CAISERDRGPQETQYF	TRBJ2-5	.	TRBD1	TRBV10-3
TGTGCCAGCAGCTTAAACAGGGGTGATCAGCCCCAGCATTTT	CASSLNRGDQPQHF	TRBJ1-5	few	TRBD1	TRBV7-2
TGTGCCAGCACCGATGGGTTAGCGAGTCAGAATGAGCAGTTCTTC	CASTDGLASQNEQFF	TRBJ2-1	.	.	TRBV7-3
TGTGCCAGCAGCTTTACAGGGGGCGCCGGTAATGAAAAACTGTTTTTT	CASSFTGGAGNEKLFF	TRBJ1-4	.	TRBD1	TRBV7-9
TGTGCCAGCAGTTTAGGGACTAGCGCAAACAATGAGCAGTTCTTC	CASSLGTSANNEQFF	TRBJ2-1	many	TRBD2	TRBV27
TGTGCCAGCAGTTCCGAGGTATGGTCCTCTGGGAATGAGCAGTTCTTC	CASSSEVWSSGNEQFF	TRBJ2-1	many	.	TRBV12-3/TRBV12-4
TGTGCCAGCCTCCTCCGGGCGAAGGGTGGCTACACCTTC	CASLLRAKGGYTF	TRBJ1-2	.	.	TRBV6-1
TGTGCCAGCAGTCAAACTAGCGCCGGGGAGCTGTTTTTT	CASSQTSAGELFF	TRBJ2-2	few	TRBD2	TRBV27
TGCGCCAGCACCCAAACGGACAGGAAAAAAACTGAAGCTTTCTTT	CASTQTDRKKTEAFF	TRBJ1-1	.	TRBD1	TRBV4-1
TGTGCCAGCGGGCTATCTAACTCCTACAATGAGCAGTTCTTC	CASGLSNSYNEQFF	TRBJ2-1	few	.	TRBV28
TGTGCCAGCAGTCAAGGACAGGGGAGGTTCAACTATGGCTACACCTTC	CASSQGQGRFNYGYTF	TRBJ1-2	few	TRBD1	TRBV6-1
TGTGCCAGCAGCACAAAGCGGGGGGGCTCAGATACGCAGTATTTT	CASSTKRGGSDTQYF	TRBJ2-3	.	TRBD2	TRBV7-2
TGCGCCAGCAGCCAAGCCGGGCCATCGGAGCAGTTCTTC	CASSQAGPSEQFF	TRBJ2-1	.	.	TRBV4-1
TGCAGTGCTGAGAGGCAGGGACAAGAGACCCAGTACTTC	CSAERQGQETQYF	TRBJ2-5	.	.	TRBV20-1